This T cell receptor beta chain was sequenced for a study of T cell clones after liver transplantation. Study as a whole: Post-transplant blood was tracked for graft-donor-reactive T cell clones identified in a pre-transplant mixed lymphocyte reaction. Tolerant meant at least one year fully off immunosuppression without liver enzymes above twice normal.

CD3+CD4+ and CD3+CD8+ cells were FACS-sorted from thawed unstimulated PBMCs. Using immunoSEQ multiplex PCR, the repertoire was profiled, and TCRdb retains in-frame clones only, with some absent. The sample shows over 100,000 clones, 82% of them seen only once. This TCR was sampled from a human donor who received a liver transplant. Here the sequenced sample was CD4+ T cells from blood, taken before liver transplant.

The CDR3 nucleotides read TGTGCCAGCAGTGAAGCCAGGCGATTTTACAATGAGCAGTTCTTC. It yields the protein CASSEARRFYNEQFF. V is TRBV6-1 and J is TRBJ2-1, with D hard to call. CDR3 length: 15 amino acids. The V gene's germline CDR1 is MNHNS and CDR2 SASEGT. Deletions cut 0 bases from V and 4 bases from J, with 10 bases between.